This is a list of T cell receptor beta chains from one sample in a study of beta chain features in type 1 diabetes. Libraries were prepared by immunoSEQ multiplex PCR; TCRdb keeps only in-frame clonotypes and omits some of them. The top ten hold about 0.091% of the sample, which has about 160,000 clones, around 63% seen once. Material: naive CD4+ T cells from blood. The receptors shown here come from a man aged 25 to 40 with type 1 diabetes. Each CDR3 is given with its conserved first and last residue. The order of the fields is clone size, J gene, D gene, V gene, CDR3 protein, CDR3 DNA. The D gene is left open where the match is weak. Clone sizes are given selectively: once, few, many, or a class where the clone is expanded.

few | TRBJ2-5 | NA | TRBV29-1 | CSVGTDPGTQYF | TGCAGCGTTGGGACAGATCCCGGGACCCAGTACTTC
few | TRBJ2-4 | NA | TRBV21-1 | CASSRSTGVIAKNIQYF | TGTGCCAGCAGCAGGTCGACAGGGGTGATAGCCAAAAACATTCAGTACTTC
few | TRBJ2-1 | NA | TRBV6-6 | CASSNRHLHNEQFF | TGTGCCAGCAGTAACAGGCACCTCCACAATGAGCAGTTCTTC
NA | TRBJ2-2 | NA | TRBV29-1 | CSVEEHRTGELFF | TGCAGCGTTGAAGAACACCGCACCGGGGAGCTGTTTTTT
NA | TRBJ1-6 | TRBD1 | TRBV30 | CAWSEGTGRNSPLHF | TGTGCCTGGAGCGAGGGGACAGGGAGAAATTCACCCCTCCACTTT
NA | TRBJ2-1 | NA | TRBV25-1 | CASTEGSYNEQFF | TGTGCCAGCACCGAAGGATCTTACAATGAGCAGTTCTTC
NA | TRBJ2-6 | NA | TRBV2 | CASSRDWGPGANVLTF | TGTGCCAGCAGTCGGGATTGGGGGCCTGGGGCCAACGTCCTGACTTTC
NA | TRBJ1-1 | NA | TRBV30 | CAWSVRGTEAFF | TGTGCCTGGAGTGTAAGGGGCACTGAAGCTTTCTTT
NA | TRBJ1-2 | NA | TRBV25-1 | CASSEPGTNYGYTF | TGTGCCAGCAGTGAACCGGGAACGAACTATGGCTACACCTTC
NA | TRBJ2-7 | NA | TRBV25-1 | CASSGAYEQYF | TGTGCCAGCAGTGGGGCCTACGAGCAGTACTTC
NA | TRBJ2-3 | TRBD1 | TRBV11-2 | CASSLRQGGADTQYF | TGTGCCAGCAGCTTGAGACAGGGTGGCGCAGATACGCAGTATTTT
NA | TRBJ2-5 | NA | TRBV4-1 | CASSQDNPWGAQYF | TGCGCCAGCAGCCAAGATAATCCCTGGGGGGCCCAGTACTTC
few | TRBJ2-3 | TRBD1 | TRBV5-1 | CASSRDRGMDTQYF | TGCGCCAGCAGCCGGGACAGGGGAATGGATACGCAGTATTTT
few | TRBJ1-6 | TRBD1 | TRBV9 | CASSGQTGPIHF | TGTGCCAGCAGCGGGCAGACAGGGCCCATCCACTTT
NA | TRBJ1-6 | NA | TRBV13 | CASSLGSTYNSPLHF | TGTGCCAGCAGCTTAGGGAGTACCTATAATTCACCCCTCCACTTT
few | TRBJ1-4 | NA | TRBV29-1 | CSAGATNEKLFF | TGCAGCGCGGGTGCAACTAATGAAAAACTGTTTTTT
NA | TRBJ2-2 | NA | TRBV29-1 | CSVERTAPHGELFF | TGCAGCGTTGAGAGGACTGCCCCACACGGGGAGCTGTTTTTT
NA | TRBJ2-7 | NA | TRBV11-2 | CASSERSPVGREQYF | TGTGCCAGCAGCGAACGCTCGCCGGTGGGGCGAGAGCAGTACTTC
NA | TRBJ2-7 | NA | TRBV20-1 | CSARDFYEQYF | TGCAGTGCTAGAGATTTCTACGAGCAGTACTTC
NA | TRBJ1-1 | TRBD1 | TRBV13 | CASSLEDRGNTEAFF | TGTGCCAGCAGCTTAGAGGACAGGGGAAACACTGAAGCTTTCTTT
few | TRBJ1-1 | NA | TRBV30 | CAWGMNTEAFF | TGTGCCTGGGGGATGAACACTGAAGCTTTCTTT
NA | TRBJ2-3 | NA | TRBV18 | CASSPSGASTDTQYF | TGTGCCAGCTCACCATCGGGGGCTAGCACAGATACGCAGTATTTT
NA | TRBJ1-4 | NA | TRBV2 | CASSTDSPAPQWEKLFF | TGTGCCAGCAGTACGGACAGCCCTGCTCCTCAATGGGAAAAACTGTTTTTT
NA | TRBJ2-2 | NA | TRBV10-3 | CASEAHQNTGELFF | TGTGCCTCGGAGGCACACCAGAACACCGGGGAGCTGTTTTTT
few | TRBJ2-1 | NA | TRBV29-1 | CSTRSEDQYNEQFF | TGCAGCACCCGATCTGAGGACCAATACAATGAGCAGTTCTTC
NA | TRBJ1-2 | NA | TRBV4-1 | CASSQVGAVNRTWTYGYTF | TGCGCCAGCAGCCAAGTGGGGGCCGTGAACAGGACTTGGACTTATGGCTACACCTTC
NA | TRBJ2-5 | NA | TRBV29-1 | CSVRGDGETQYF | TGCAGCGTTCGCGGGGACGGCGAGACCCAGTACTTC
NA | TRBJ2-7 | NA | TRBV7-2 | CASSLGTISVF | TGTGCCAGCAGCTTAGGGACAATATCCGTATTC
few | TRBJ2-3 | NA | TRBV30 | CAWSASGDTQYF | TGTGCCTGGAGTGCCTCCGGAGATACGCAGTATTTT